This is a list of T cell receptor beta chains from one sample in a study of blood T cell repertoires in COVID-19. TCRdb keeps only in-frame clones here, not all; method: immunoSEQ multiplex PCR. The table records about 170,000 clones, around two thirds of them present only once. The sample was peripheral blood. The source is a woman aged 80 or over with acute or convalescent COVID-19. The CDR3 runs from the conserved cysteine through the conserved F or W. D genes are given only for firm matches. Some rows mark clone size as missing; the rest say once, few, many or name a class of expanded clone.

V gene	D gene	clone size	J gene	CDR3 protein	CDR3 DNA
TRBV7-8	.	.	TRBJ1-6	CASSLTAGAGDSPLHF	TGTGCCAGCAGCCTCACCGCAGGGGCGGGCGATTCACCCCTCCACTTT
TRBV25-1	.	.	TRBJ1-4	CASSEYQGRGGKLFF	TGTGCCAGCAGTGAATATCAGGGTAGGGGGGGAAAACTGTTTTTT
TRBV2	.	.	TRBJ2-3	CASTLSAPTVDTQYF	TGTGCCAGCACCCTCAGCGCCCCGACGGTGGATACGCAGTATTTT
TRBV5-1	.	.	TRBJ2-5	CASSLVRVGETQYF	TGCGCCAGCAGCTTGGTCAGGGTAGGAGAGACCCAGTACTTC
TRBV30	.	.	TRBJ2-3	CAWSVLTWLATDTQYF	TGTGCCTGGAGTGTACTTACCTGGCTAGCTACAGATACGCAGTATTTT
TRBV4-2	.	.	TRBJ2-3	CASSQDTILTGGTDTQYF	TGTGCCAGCAGCCAAGATACGATTTTGACAGGCGGGACAGATACGCAGTATTTT
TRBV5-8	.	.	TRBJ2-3	CASSLWEKGDTQYF	TGTGCCAGCAGCTTGTGGGAGAAAGGAGATACGCAGTATTTT
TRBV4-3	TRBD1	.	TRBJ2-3	CASSQQTGVRGTDTQYF	TGCGCCAGCAGCCAACAAACAGGGGTGAGGGGCACAGATACGCAGTATTTT
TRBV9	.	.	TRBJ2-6	CASSPGAPGANVLTF	TGTGCCAGCAGCCCTGGGGCGCCTGGGGCCAACGTCCTGACTTTC
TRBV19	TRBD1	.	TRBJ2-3	CASKGQGPDTQYF	TGTGCCAGTAAGGGACAGGGGCCAGATACGCAGTATTTT
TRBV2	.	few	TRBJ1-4	CASRGEEKLFF	TGTGCCAGCAGGGGCGAGGAAAAACTGTTTTTT
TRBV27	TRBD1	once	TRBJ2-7	CASRGQGADYEQYF	TGTGCCAGCAGAGGACAGGGGGCGGACTACGAGCAGTACTTC
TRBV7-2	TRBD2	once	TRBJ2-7	CASSGRTSGRPYEQYF	TGTGCCAGCAGCGGAAGGACTAGCGGGAGACCCTACGAGCAGTACTTC
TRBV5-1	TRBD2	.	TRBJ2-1	CASSLGPLAGDEQFF	TGCGCCAGCAGCTTGGGTCCCCTAGCGGGAGATGAGCAGTTCTTC
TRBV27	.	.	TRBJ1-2	CASSSPNTNYGYTF	TGTGCCAGCAGTTCACCTAATACTAACTATGGCTACACCTTC
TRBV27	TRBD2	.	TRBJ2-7	CVSGRLAGGDEQYF	TGTGTCAGCGGGCGACTAGCGGGAGGGGACGAGCAGTACTTC
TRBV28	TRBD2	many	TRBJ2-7	CASSEGLAGSYEQYF	TGTGCCAGCAGTGAGGGACTAGCGGGAAGCTACGAGCAGTACTTC
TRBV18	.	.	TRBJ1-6	CASSPPLQGGNSPLHF	TGTGCCAGCTCACCACCTTTACAGGGTGGAAATTCACCCCTCCACTTT
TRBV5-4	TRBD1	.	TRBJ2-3	CASSPGTGDADTQYF	TGTGCCAGCAGCCCCGGGACAGGGGATGCAGATACGCAGTATTTT
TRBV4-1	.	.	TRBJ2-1	CASSQWPAIEQFF	TGCGCCAGCAGCCAATGGCCCGCAATAGAGCAGTTCTTC
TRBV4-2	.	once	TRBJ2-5	CASSQDPGIFETQYF	TGTGCCAGCAGCCAAGATCCCGGGATTTTCGAGACCCAGTACTTC
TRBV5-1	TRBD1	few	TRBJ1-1	CASSTQGGNTEAFF	TGCGCCAGCAGCACGCAGGGGGGGAACACTGAAGCTTTCTTT
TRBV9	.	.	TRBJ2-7	CASSRQLAPSYEQYF	TGTGCCAGCAGCCGACAGCTTGCACCTTCCTACGAGCAGTACTTC
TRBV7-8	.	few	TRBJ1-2	CASSSSIAYGYTF	TGTGCCAGCAGCTCCTCTATTGCCTATGGCTACACCTTC
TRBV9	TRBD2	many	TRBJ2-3	CASSVGVAGAGDTQYF	TGTGCCAGCAGCGTAGGGGTAGCGGGAGCGGGGGATACGCAGTATTTT
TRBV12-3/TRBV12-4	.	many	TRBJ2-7	CASSNRVYEQYF	TGTGCCAGCAGTAACAGGGTCTACGAGCAGTACTTC
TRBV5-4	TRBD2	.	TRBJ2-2	CASSLGGRANTGELFF	TGTGCCAGCAGCTTGGGAGGGAGGGCCAACACCGGGGAGCTGTTTTTT
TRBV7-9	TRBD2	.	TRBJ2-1	CASRRTSGNESNEQFF	TGTGCCAGCAGAAGGACTAGCGGGAACGAGTCCAATGAGCAGTTCTTC
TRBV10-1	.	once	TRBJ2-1	CASSELGGPPSNEQFF	TGCGCCAGCAGTGAGTTAGGCGGGCCGCCGTCAAATGAGCAGTTCTTC
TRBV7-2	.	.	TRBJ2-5	CASSFSDSETQYF	TGTGCCAGCAGCTTTAGTGACTCAGAGACCCAGTACTTC
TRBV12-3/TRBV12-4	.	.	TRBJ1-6	CASSLSSPLHF	TGTGCCAGCAGTTTAAGCTCACCCCTCCACTTT
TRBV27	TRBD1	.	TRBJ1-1	CASRPYDRGGTEAFF	TGTGCCAGCAGGCCTTACGACAGGGGAGGCACTGAAGCTTTCTTT
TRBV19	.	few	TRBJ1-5	CASSIYNQPQHF	TGTGCCAGTAGTATTTACAATCAGCCCCAGCATTTT
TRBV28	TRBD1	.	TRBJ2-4	CASSTAGTGRAKNIQYF	TGTGCCAGCAGTACCGCCGGGACAGGGAGAGCCAAAAACATTCAGTACTTC
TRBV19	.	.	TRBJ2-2	CASRRDSSTGELFF	TGTGCCAGTAGGAGGGACTCCAGCACCGGGGAGCTGTTTTTT
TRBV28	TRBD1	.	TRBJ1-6	CASSGGTGVAPLHF	TGTGCCAGCAGTGGAGGGACAGGCGTCGCCCCCCTCCACTTT
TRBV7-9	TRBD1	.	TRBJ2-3	CASSFGDRGLSDTQYF	TGTGCCAGCAGCTTTGGAGACAGGGGATTAAGCGATACGCAGTATTTT
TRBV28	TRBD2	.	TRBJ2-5	CASSLSASGGQETQYF	TGTGCCAGCAGTTTGTCGGCTAGCGGGGGACAAGAGACCCAGTACTTC